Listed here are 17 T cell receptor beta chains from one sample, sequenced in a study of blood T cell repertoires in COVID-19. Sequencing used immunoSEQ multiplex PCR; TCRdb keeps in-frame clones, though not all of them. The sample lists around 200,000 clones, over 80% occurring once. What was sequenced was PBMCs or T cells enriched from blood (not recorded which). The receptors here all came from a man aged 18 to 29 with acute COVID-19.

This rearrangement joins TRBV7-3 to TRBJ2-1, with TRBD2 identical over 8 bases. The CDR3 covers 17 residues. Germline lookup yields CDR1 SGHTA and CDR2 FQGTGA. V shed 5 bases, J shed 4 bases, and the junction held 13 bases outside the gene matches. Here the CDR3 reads CASSPGNLAGLYNEQFF. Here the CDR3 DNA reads TGTGCCAGCAGCCCCGGGAACCTAGCGGGCCTATACAATGAGCAGTTCTTC.

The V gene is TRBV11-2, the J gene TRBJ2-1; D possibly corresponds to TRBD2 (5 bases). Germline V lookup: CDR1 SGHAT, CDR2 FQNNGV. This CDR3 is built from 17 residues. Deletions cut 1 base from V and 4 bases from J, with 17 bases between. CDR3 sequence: CASSLGVFAGNYNEQFF. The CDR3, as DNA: TGTGCCAGCAGCTTAGGGGTATTTGCCGGGAATTACAATGAGCAGTTCTTC.

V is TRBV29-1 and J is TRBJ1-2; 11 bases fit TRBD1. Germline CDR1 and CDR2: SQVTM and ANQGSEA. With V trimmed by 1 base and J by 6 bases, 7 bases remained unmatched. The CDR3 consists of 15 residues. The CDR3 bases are TGCAGCGTTGAAGGTCGGGGACAGGGGGAAGATGGCTACACCTTC. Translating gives CSVEGRGQGEDGYTF. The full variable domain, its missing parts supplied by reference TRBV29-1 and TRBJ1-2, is SAVISQKPSRDICQRGTSLTIQCQVDSQVTMMFWYRQQPGQSLTLIATANQGSEATYESGFVIDKFPISRPNLTFSTLTVSNMSPEDSSIYLCSVEGRGQGEDGYTFGSGTRLTVV.

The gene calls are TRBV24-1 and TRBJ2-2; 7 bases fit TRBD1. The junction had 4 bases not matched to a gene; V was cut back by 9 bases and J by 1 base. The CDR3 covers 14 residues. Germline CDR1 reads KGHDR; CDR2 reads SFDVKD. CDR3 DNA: TGTGCCACCCCCGGGACAGTGAACACCGGGGAGCTGTTTTTT. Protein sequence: CATPGTVNTGELFF.

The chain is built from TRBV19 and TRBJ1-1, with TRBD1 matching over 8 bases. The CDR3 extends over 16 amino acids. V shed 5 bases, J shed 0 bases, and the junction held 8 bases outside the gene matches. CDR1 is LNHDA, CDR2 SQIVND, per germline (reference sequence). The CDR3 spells CASSPRTGRMNTEAFF. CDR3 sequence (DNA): TGTGCCAGTAGTCCGCGGACAGGGAGGATGAACACTGAAGCTTTCTTT.

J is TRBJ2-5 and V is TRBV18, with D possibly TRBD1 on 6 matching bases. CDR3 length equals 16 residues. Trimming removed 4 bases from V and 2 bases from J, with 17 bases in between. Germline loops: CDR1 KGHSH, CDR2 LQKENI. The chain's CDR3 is CASSRYQGRGQETQYF. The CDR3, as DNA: TGTGCCAGCTCACGCTACCAGGGGAGAGGGCAAGAGACCCAGTACTTC.

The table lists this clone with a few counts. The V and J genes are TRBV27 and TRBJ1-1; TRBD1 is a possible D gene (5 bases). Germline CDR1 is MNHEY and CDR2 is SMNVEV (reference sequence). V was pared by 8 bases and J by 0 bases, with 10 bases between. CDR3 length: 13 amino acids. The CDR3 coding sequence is TGTGCCAGCGGGGCTCGGGTGAACACTGAAGCTTTCTTT. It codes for CASGARVNTEAFF.

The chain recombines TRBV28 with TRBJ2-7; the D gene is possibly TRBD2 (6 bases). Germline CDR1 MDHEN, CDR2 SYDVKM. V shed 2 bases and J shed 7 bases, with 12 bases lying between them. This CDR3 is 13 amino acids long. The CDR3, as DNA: TGTGCCAGCAGTTTAGGGACTTCGCGGGAGCAGTACTTC. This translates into CASSLGTSREQYF. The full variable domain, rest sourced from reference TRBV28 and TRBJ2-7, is DVKVTQSSRYLVKRTGEKVFLECVQDMDHENMFWYRQDPGLGLRLIYFSYDVKMKEKGDIPEGYSVSREKKERFSLILESASTNQTSMYLCASSLGTSREQYFGPGTRLTVT.

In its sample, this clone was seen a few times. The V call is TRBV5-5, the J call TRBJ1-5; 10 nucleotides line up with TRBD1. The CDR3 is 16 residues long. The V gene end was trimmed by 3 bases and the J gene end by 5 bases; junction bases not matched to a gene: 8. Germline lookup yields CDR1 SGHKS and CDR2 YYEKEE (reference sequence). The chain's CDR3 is CASSSTGTGEYQPQHF. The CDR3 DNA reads TGTGCCAGCAGCTCAACCGGGACAGGGGAGTATCAGCCCCAGCATTTT.

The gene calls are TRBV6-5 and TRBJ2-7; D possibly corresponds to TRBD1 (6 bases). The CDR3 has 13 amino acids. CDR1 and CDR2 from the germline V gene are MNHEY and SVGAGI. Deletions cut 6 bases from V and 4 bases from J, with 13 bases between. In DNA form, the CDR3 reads TGTGCCAGCAGAGCCGGGACAAGATACGAGCAGTACTTC. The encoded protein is CASRAGTRYEQYF.

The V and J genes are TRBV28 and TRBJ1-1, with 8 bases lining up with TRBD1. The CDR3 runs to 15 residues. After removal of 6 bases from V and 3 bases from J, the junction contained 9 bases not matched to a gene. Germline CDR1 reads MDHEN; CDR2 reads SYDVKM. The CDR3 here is CASSPRTGKYTEAFF. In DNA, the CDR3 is TGTGCCAGCAGCCCTCGGACAGGGAAGTACACTGAAGCTTTCTTT.

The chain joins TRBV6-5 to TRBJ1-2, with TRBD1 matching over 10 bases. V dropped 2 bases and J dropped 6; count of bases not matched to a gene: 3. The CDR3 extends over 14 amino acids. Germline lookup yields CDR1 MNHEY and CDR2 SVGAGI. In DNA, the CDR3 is TGTGCCAGCAGTTACAGGGGACAGGGGAATGGCTACACCTTC. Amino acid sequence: CASSYRGQGNGYTF.

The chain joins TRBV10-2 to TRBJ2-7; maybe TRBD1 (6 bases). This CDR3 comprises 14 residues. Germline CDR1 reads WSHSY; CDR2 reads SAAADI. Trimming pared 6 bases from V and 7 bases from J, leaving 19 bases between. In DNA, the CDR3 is TGCGCCAGCAGCCGGACAGCCGCCTGGAGTGAGCAGTACTTC. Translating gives CASSRTAAWSEQYF.

The CDR3 DNA reads as TGTGCCACCAGTGATTCGGGGACTAGATGGGATACGCAGTATTTT. This encodes CATSDSGTRWDTQYF. V is TRBV24-1 and J is TRBJ2-3; 8 bases are shared with TRBD2. V shed 2 bases and J 6 bases; nucleotides not matched to a gene: 6. From germline, CDR1 is KGHDR and CDR2 SFDVKD. The CDR3 is made up of 15 amino acids.

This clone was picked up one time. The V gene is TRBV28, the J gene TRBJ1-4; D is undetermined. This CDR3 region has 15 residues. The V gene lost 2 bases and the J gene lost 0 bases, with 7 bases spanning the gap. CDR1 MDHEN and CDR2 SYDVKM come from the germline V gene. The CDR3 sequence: CASSLAAATNEKLFF. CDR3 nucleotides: TGTGCCAGCAGTTTAGCGGCAGCAACTAATGAAAAACTGTTTTTT.

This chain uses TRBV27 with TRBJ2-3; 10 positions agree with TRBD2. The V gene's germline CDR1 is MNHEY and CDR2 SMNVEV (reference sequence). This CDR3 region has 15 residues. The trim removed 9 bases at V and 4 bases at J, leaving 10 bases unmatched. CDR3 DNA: TGTGCCAGAAGAAAGCGGGAGGGCCTCCCAGATACGCAGTATTTT. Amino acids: CARRKREGLPDTQYF.

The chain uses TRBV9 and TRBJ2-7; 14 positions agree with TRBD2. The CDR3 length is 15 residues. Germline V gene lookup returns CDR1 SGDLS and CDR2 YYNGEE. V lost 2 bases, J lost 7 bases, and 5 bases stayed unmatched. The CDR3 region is CASSVEGLAGGEQYF. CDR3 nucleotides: TGTGCCAGCAGCGTGGAAGGACTAGCGGGAGGTGAGCAGTACTTC.